The 8 T cell receptor beta chains presented below share a single source sample, sequenced in a study of OX40 agonist ivuxolimab in advanced cancers. Repertoires were generated with immunoSEQ multiplex PCR, while TCRdb's copy carries only in-frame clones and drops some. The sample shows some 82,000 clones, roughly 90% of them seen only once. The specimen was CD4+ or CD8+ T cells sorted from blood, collected in a trial of the OX40 agonist ivuxolimab. All receptors come from an adult with an advanced solid tumor such as melanoma, head and neck, liver or kidney cancer.

Only a few counts were recorded for this clone. The genes are TRBV11-2 and TRBJ2-2; D tentatively fits TRBD1 or TRBD2 (5 bases each). The CDR3 spans 17 residues. V was cut by 2 bases and J by 3 bases, with 16 bases left in between. The germline gives CDR1 SGHAT, CDR2 FQNNGV. CDR3 amino acids: CASSLYRWGLDTGELFF. CDR3 nucleotides: TGTGCCAGCAGCTTATATAGGTGGGGGTTAGACACCGGGGAGCTGTTTTTT.

The rearrangement links TRBV5-1 to TRBJ1-5; D ambiguous. V dropped 0 bases and J dropped 4 bases, with 26 bases sitting between them. CDR3 size: 20 residues. Per germline, CDR1 SGHRS and CDR2 YFSETQ. CDR3 DNA: TGCGCCAGCAGCTTGGCGGCCGACTGTCGGCAGGCAGAGCCAAATCAGCCCCAGCATTTT. Its protein product is CASSLAADCRQAEPNQPQHF.

DNA of the CDR3: TGTGCCAGCAGTTACAAACAGGGGATCAACACTGAAGCTTTCTTT. Encoded protein: CASSYKQGINTEAFF. This sequence joins TRBV6-6 and TRBJ1-1; 7 bases are a match to TRBD1. Germline values: CDR1 MNHNY, CDR2 SVGAGI (reference sequence). The trim removed 2 bases at V and 2 bases at J, leaving 5 bases unmatched. The CDR3 consists of 15 residues.

With regard to this clone: The junction departs from germline at one end; a sequencing error may be responsible. This chain joins TRBV9 and TRBJ2-2; no firm D call. Germline V gene sequence: CDR1 SGDLS, CDR2 YYNGEE. The CDR3 extends over 14 amino acids. This chain's CDR3 is CANSVSHLTGELFF. In nucleotides, the CDR3 is TGTGCCAACAGCGTTAGTCACCTCACCGGGGAGCTGTTTTTT. The full variable domain, its missing parts supplied by reference TRBV9 and TRBJ2-2, is DSGVTQTPKHLITATGQRVTLRCSPRSGDLSVYWYQQSLDQGLQFLIQYYNGEERAKGNILERFSAQQFPDLHSELNLSSLELGDSALYFCANSVSHLTGELFFGEGSRLTVL.

To note about this clone: At the DNA level, this CDR3 is encoded by other sequences in the same sample as well. V usage is TRBV7-2 and J usage is TRBJ2-7; D gene unclear. CDR1 is SGHTA and CDR2 is FQGNSA in the germline V gene. This CDR3 is built from 14 residues. V lost 0 bases and J lost 0, with 6 bases in between. CDR3 sequence: CASSLAESSYEQYF. CDR3 coding DNA: TGTGCCAGCAGCTTAGCGGAAAGCTCCTACGAGCAGTACTTC.

The J gene is TRBJ2-4, the V gene TRBV5-1; TRBD2 aligns across 14 bases. CDR3 size: 16 residues. V lost 2 bases and J lost 4; bases outside the gene matches: 2. Germline V lookup: CDR1 SGHRS, CDR2 YFSETQ. DNA for the CDR3: TGCGCCAGCAGCTTCGGGACTAGCGGGAGTAAAAACATTCAGTACTTC. Translation gives CASSFGTSGSKNIQYF.

This rearrangement joins TRBV14 to TRBJ2-1; no definite D call. The V end was cut by 1 base, the J end by 8 bases, with 9 bases between. This CDR3 region has 13 residues. Germline lookup yields CDR1 SGHDN and CDR2 FVKESK. CDR3 sequence reads: CASSQGRGDEQFF. In nucleotides, the CDR3 is TGTGCCAGCAGCCAAGGGAGAGGCGATGAGCAGTTCTTC. The full variable domain, with the rest looked up from reference TRBV14 and TRBJ2-1, is EAGVTQFPSHSVIEKGQTVTLRCDPISGHDNLYWYRRVMGKEIKFLLHFVKESKQDESGMPNNRFLAERTGGTYSTLKVQPAELEDSGVYFCASSQGRGDEQFFGPGTRLTVL.

The rearrangement uses TRBV5-1 and TRBJ2-3, with D tentatively TRBD1 (5 bases). The length of the CDR3 is 15 residues. Trimming stripped 0 bases from V and 9 bases from J, with 17 bases between. Germline V gives CDR1 SGHRS, CDR2 YFSETQ. This CDR3 is CASSLDWILTGTQYF. CDR3 DNA sequence: TGCGCCAGCAGCTTGGACTGGATTTTAACAGGCACGCAGTATTTT.